Listed below are T cell receptor beta chains from one sample, sequenced in a study of Ad26.COV2.S vaccination and SARS-CoV-2 variants. Measured with immunoSEQ multiplex PCR; TCRdb has only the in-frame clones, and not every one. The data contain approximately 280,000 clones, around 87% of them singletons. The source was peripheral blood, collected in a trial of Ad26.COV2.S vaccine versus placebo. The receptor set was obtained from a person between 18 and 65 years old who received the Ad26.COV2.S COVID-19 vaccine or a placebo. Each CDR3 is given without its conserved first and last residue.

V gene,CDR3 protein
TRBV19,ASSRENSGNTIY
TRBV27,ASRTGLAYGYT
TRBV5-4,ASSRTGELF
TRBV23-1,ASRGRGRGAF
TRBV27,ASRGTGGAYGYT
TRBV30,AWSVGSNQPQH
TRBV4-2,ASSQGDEQF
TRBV5-1,ASSDDRGKNTGELF
TRBV28,ASSFMGGGNTIY
TRBV4-1,ASSQDVSRSNQPQH
TRBV5-4,ASSRGGLLEEQF
TRBV7-2,ASSLLTGGEQY
TRBV10-3,AISDSVNQPQH
TRBV10-2,ASRGTSGGTGELF
TRBV29-1,SVEKEQNTGELF
TRBV5-4,ASRPRDVQETQY
TRBV29-1,SVDRVNTGELF
TRBV4-2,ASSQLSGATEAF
TRBV5-4,ASSLDLSRSSYEQY
TRBV6-4,ASSERGTYNEQF
TRBV28,ASVAGLRLGYT
TRBV7-9,ASSLERNRVIYEQY
TRBV19,ASSIIGREETQY
TRBV4-2,ASSSRWLAGDKTQY
TRBV12-5,ASGLVQSRVGTEAF
TRBV25-1,ASSKRQGRDEQY
TRBV27,ASSLWEQDTQY
TRBV4-1,ASSQALFIACEQF
TRBV27,ASSLRARAGAGYEQY
TRBV27,ATGTLNQPQH
TRBV6-5,ASSKTDTGIAEAF
TRBV3-1/TRBV3-2,ASSQYRDRPYEQY
TRBV5-1,ASSLLGEWDEQF
TRBV3-1/TRBV3-2,ASSQGIRDRVNYEQY
TRBV11-2,ASSLGGRFGNEQF
TRBV5-4,ASSLGPMPPGDTEAF
TRBV28,ASRQWNTGELF
TRBV5-1,ASSLRGRGETQY
TRBV5-6,ASSLGGGPYEQY
TRBV3-1/TRBV3-2,ASSQGTGTEAF
TRBV30,AWSAERRAGQPQH
TRBV11-2,ASSLQTGWGYEQY
TRBV19,ASSPRTSGLYNEQF
TRBV6-5,ASSQRDSRTDTQY
TRBV5-1,ASSTGGLPGEQY
TRBV3-1/TRBV3-2,ASSLGTVANYGYT
TRBV12-5,ASGFREGTTDTQY
TRBV3-1/TRBV3-2,ASSQDLSSGNTIY
TRBV6-5,ASSYSTTTDTQY
TRBV4-1,ASSQVMRLAYNEQF
TRBV20-1,SAVEQY
TRBV6-5,ASRRSTNEKLF
TRBV27,ASSLGQGANEQF
TRBV2,ATCRDSYNEQF
TRBV11-3,ASSMRETGELF
TRBV19,ASSIRTGEGTGELF
TRBV27,ASSLRAGFGNTEAF
TRBV7-9,ASSPGQAAGQY
TRBV3-1/TRBV3-2,ASSQGWPSPSQETQY